The clone carrying this T cell receptor (beta chain) is large (0.1 to 1%) by share. The antigen remains undetermined. The ends were cut back, 4 bases at V and 6 bases at J, with 18 bases in the middle. Germline loops: CDR1 LNHDA, CDR2 SQIVND (reference sequence). The CDR3 consists of 15 residues. The sample is drawn from a study of T cells in localized non-small cell lung cancer. Study-wide results and limits: Sequencing, confined to only one tumor region, leaves heterogeneity possible. Adjacent uninvolved lung tissue had the highest T cell clonality, exceeding tumor. Among the top 100 tumor clones, a median around 62 appeared in adjacent lung.

The method was immunoSEQ multiplex PCR; TCRdb's version includes in-frame clones alone and lacks a portion of them. Of 2,000 or so clones in the sample, approximately 30% were seen once. Material: normal lung tissue next to the tumor, obtained before any cancer treatment. The gene calls are TRBV19 and TRBJ1-2, with D possibly being TRBD1 (5 bases). This clonotype originated in a woman aged 40-75 years with stage II lung adenocarcinoma. The CDR3 DNA reads TGTGCCAGTAGTACCCGGGACTTTTTAGGGGATGGCTACACCTTC. It codes for CASSTRDFLGDGYTF. Looking up the rest from reference TRBV19 and TRBJ1-2 gives the full variable domain: DGGITQSPKYLFRKEGQNVTLSCEQNLNHDAMYWYRQDPGQGLRLIYYSQIVNDFQKGDIAEGYSVSREKKESFPLTVTSAQKNPTAFYLCASSTRDFLGDGYTFGSGTRLTVV.